The 13 T cell receptor beta chains below all came from one sample that was sequenced in a study of blood T cell repertoires in COVID-19. Here immunoSEQ multiplex PCR was the method, and the copy in TCRdb shows in-frame clones only, minus some. The top ten hold more than 4.5% of the sample, which has 150,000 or so clones, roughly 83% seen once. The material sequenced was PBMCs or T cells enriched from blood (not recorded which). Source of these receptors: a man in his sixties or seventies who had been exposed to COVID-19.

This chain connects TRBV30 to TRBJ2-6, with 9 bases that match TRBD1. Germline V gene data show CDR1 as GTSNPN and CDR2 as SVGIG (reference sequence). The CDR3 has 17 amino acids. J was trimmed by 0 bases and V by 1 base; bases with no gene match: 4. CDR3 sequence: CAWSAGTGNSGANVLTF. The CDR3 DNA follows: TGTGCCTGGAGTGCCGGGACAGGGAACTCTGGGGCCAACGTCCTGACTTTC.

The V gene is TRBV5-6, the J gene TRBJ1-1; 7 nucleotides line up with TRBD1. The J segment lost 7 bases and the V segment lost 2 bases, leaving 5 bases of the junction unmatched. CDR1 is SGHDT and CDR2 is YYEEEE in the germline V gene. The CDR3 contains 13 residues. The CDR3 is CASSFYRGGEAFF. The CDR3 DNA follows: TGTGCCAGCAGCTTCTACAGGGGTGGTGAAGCTTTCTTT.

V gene TRBV19 combines with J gene TRBJ1-5; 9 bases are shared with TRBD1. This CDR3 is 12 amino acids long. The germline gives CDR1 LNHDA, CDR2 SQIVND (reference sequence). V lost 8 bases to trimming and J lost 11 bases; unmatched junction nucleotides: 7. DNA for the CDR3: TGTGCCAGTGGGGACAGGGTTACGGCCCAGCATTTT. Its translation is CASGDRVTAQHF. Using reference TRBV19 and TRBJ1-5 for the parts outside the CDR3, the full variable domain is DGGITQSPKYLFRKEGQNVTLSCEQNLNHDAMYWYRQDPGQGLRLIYYSQIVNDFQKGDIAEGYSVSREKKESFPLTVTSAQKNPTAFYLCASGDRVTAQHFGDGTRLSIL.

The rearrangement joins TRBV24-1 to TRBJ1-2, with TRBD1 matching 8 bases. The V gene end was trimmed by 4 bases and the J gene end by 14 bases; junction bases not matched to a gene: 8. This CDR3 has 12 amino acids. Germline V gene data show CDR1 as KGHDR and CDR2 as SFDVKD. The CDR3, as DNA: TGTGCCACCAGTGAGACGGACAGGGTGTGGACCTTC. Its protein is CATSETDRVWTF.

This chain links TRBV29-1 with TRBJ2-1, with a weak D call TRBD2 (6 bases). CDR1 SQVTM and CDR2 ANQGSEA come from the germline V gene. The length of the CDR3 is 13 residues. The V end was cut by 6 bases, the J end by 6 bases, with 15 bases between. CDR3 protein: CSVFRDSPNEQFF. CDR3 coding DNA: TGCAGCGTCTTCCGGGACTCCCCCAATGAGCAGTTCTTC.

This clone was picked up a small number of times. J is TRBJ1-3 and V is TRBV6-6, with TRBD1 as a possible D gene (5 bases). Germline V gene lookup returns CDR1 MNHNY and CDR2 SVGAGI (reference sequence). V was clipped by 4 bases and J by 7 bases, with 14 bases between them. The CDR3 has 14 amino acids. The CDR3 protein is CASSLSLSGNTIYF. CDR3 nucleotides: TGTGCCAGCAGTTTATCGTTATCAGGGAACACCATATATTTT.

Written as DNA, the CDR3 is TGTGCCAGCAGCTCCGGGACAGGGGTGGCCGGGGAGCTGTTTTTT. This gives the protein CASSSGTGVAGELFF. The genes are TRBV6-5 and TRBJ2-2; TRBD1 matches at 10 bases. The CDR3 loop spans 15 amino acids. Per the germline V gene, CDR1 is MNHEY and CDR2 is SVGAGI. V lost 6 bases and J lost 6; bases outside the gene matches: 7.

The chain recombines TRBV7-9 with TRBJ2-7, with D uncertain. The V gene lost 2 bases and the J gene lost 3 bases, with 8 bases spanning the gap. Germline V lookup: CDR1 SEHNR, CDR2 FQNEAQ (reference sequence). The CDR3 length is 13 residues. In nucleotides, the CDR3 is TGTGCCAGCAGCTTACTTCCCGGCTACGAGCAGTACTTC. Protein: CASSLLPGYEQYF.

This chain links TRBV7-8 with TRBJ1-2, with TRBD1 as a possible D gene (5 bases). CDR3 length equals 16 residues. Between the trimmed V and J ends, which lost 4 bases and 4 bases, there was a span of 19 bases. CDR1 SGHVS and CDR2 FQNEAQ come from the germline V gene. The CDR3 DNA sequence: TGTGCCAGCAGCTCTGGGGGAGGGGTCCTAATCTATGGCTACACCTTC. The encoded protein is CASSSGGGVLIYGYTF.

The J gene is TRBJ2-2, the V gene TRBV5-1; 10 nucleotides match TRBD2. Germline CDR1 and CDR2: SGHRS and YFSETQ. V shed 4 bases and J 6 bases; nucleotides not matched to a gene: 9. The CDR3 extends over 16 amino acids. The CDR3 DNA is TGCGCCAGCAGCCAAGAGCGAGCGGGAGGGCCCGGGGAGCTGTTTTTT. Translated: CASSQERAGGPGELFF.

The chain has TRBV12-3 or TRBV12-4 and TRBJ1-5; D is undetermined. This CDR3 region has 11 residues. V lost 10 bases, J lost 5 bases, and 9 bases lay in between. CDR3 DNA: TGTGCCATCGGTTCATATCAGCCCCAGCATTTT. It encodes CAIGSYQPQHF.

V usage is TRBV12-3 or TRBV12-4 and J usage is TRBJ1-1, with D perhaps TRBD1 (6 bases). The CDR3 has 13 residues. The V and J ends lost 6 bases and 0 bases respectively, with 8 bases between them. The chain's CDR3 is CASRGTMNTEAFF. CDR3 sequence (DNA): TGTGCCAGCAGGGGGACAATGAACACTGAAGCTTTCTTT.

This chain connects TRBV4-3 to TRBJ2-1; a weak D match, TRBD2 (6 bases). The CDR3 consists of 13 residues. Germline V CDR1 and CDR2: LGHNA, YSLEER. V shed 1 base and J shed 16 bases, with 17 bases lying between them. The CDR3 nucleotides read TGCGCCAGCAGCCAAGCATACGGGACTCCAGGCTTCTTC. It yields the protein CASSQAYGTPGFF.